These T cell receptor beta chains were read from a single sample in a study of blood T cell repertoires in COVID-19. Measured with immunoSEQ multiplex PCR; TCRdb has only the in-frame clones, and not every one. Of 280,000 or so clones listed, 70% to 90% are singletons. The sample was peripheral blood. The receptors were sampled from a man aged 18-30 years with active or convalescent COVID-19. Each CDR3 is given with its conserved first and last residue. The D gene is left open where the match is weak.

J gene	V gene	D gene	CDR3 DNA	CDR3 protein
TRBJ1-2	TRBV3-1/TRBV3-2	.	TGTGCCAGCAGCCTCCGGGATAGAAGAGGTGGCTACACCTTC	CASSLRDRRGGYTF
TRBJ2-1	TRBV9	TRBD2	TGTGCCAGCAGCACCCCCTCTAGCGGGGGGGCCCATGAGCAGTTCTTC	CASSTPSSGGAHEQFF
TRBJ1-2	TRBV2	.	TGTGCCAGCGGGGGCGCGGGAGGGGGTTTGTATGGCTACACCTTC	CASGGAGGGLYGYTF
TRBJ2-5	TRBV19	.	TGTGCCAGTAGAACCTCCCGAAGGGGCGCCGGGGAGACCCAGTACTTC	CASRTSRRGAGETQYF
TRBJ1-1	TRBV5-4	.	TGTGCCAGCAGGTTACAGGGAACGAGGAACACTGAAGCTTTCTTT	CASRLQGTRNTEAFF
TRBJ2-3	TRBV6-6	TRBD1	TGTGCCAGCAGTTACCCGGGACAGGGGAGGGATACGCAGTATTTT	CASSYPGQGRDTQYF
TRBJ1-5	TRBV6-5	.	TGTGCCAGCAGGCCGCGTGCCGCTTCCAATCAGCCCCAGCATTTT	CASRPRAASNQPQHF
TRBJ2-1	TRBV5-1	TRBD2	TGCGCCAGCGGGACTAGCGGGGGGGCATTGGAGCAGTTCTTC	CASGTSGGALEQFF
TRBJ2-5	TRBV12-3/TRBV12-4	.	TGTGCCAGCAGTTTTTCCGTCGAGACCCAGTACTTC	CASSFSVETQYF
TRBJ2-5	TRBV24-1	.	TGTGCCACCAGTGATGCCAATGAACCGGGACACGAGTACTTC	CATSDANEPGHEYF
TRBJ1-1	TRBV18	.	TGTGCCAGCTCACCAGGGATCGGGGTTGACACTGAAGCTTTCTTT	CASSPGIGVDTEAFF
TRBJ2-2	TRBV5-1	.	TGCGCCAGCAGCTTGGTCCAGGCCACCGGGGAGCTGTTTTTT	CASSLVQATGELFF
TRBJ1-1	TRBV19	TRBD1	TGTGCCAGTAGTATGGACGCCGGACAGGGCCTGAACACTGAAGCTTTCTTT	CASSMDAGQGLNTEAFF